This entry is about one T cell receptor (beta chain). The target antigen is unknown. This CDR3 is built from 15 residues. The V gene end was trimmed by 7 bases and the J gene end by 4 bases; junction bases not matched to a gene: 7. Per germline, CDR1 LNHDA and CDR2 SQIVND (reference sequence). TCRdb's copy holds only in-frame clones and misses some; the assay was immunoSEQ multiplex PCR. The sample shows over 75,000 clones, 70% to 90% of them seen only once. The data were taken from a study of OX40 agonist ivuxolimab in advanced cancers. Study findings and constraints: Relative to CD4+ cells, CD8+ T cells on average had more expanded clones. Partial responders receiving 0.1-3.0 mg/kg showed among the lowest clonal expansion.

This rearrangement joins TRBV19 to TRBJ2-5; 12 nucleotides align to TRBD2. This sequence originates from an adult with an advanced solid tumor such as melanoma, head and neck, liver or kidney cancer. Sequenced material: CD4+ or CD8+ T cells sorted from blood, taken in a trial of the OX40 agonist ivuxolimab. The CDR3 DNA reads TGTGCCAGTACCCCGACTAGCGGGAGTGGAGAGACCCAGTACTTC. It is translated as CASTPTSGSGETQYF.